The 16 T cell receptor beta chains below all came from one sample that was sequenced in a study of Graves' ophthalmopathy and Graves' hyperthyroidism. The authors amplified TCR beta CDR3 regions, and they did so from RNA transcripts for repertoire sequencing. An initial RT-PCR round employing HTBI primers preceded a second-round multiplex PCR. Via MiXCR, TCRdb re-called the multiplex PCR reads, giving one row per CDR3 protein. This sample has approximately 700,000 distinct CDR3 sequences, with around 40% found just once. Sequencing used peripheral blood. Receptor source: an adult man with Graves' ophthalmopathy.

The sample holds a few counts of this clonotype. This sequence may be a read error, since a much larger clone differs from it by one base. The genes are TRBV15 and TRBJ2-5; TRBD1 matches at 9 bases. The CDR3 has 18 amino acids. Germline CDR1 and CDR2: LNHNV and YYDKDF (reference sequence). Here the CDR3 DNA reads TGTGCCACCAGCCGTACCGGGACAGGGATTGCGTTATGGGAGACCCGGTACTTC. As protein: CATSRTGTGIALWETRYF.

DNA of the CDR3: TGTGCCATCGGGACAGGGGATTCACCCCTCCACTTT. It yields the protein CAIGTGDSPLHF. This chain joins TRBV10-3 and TRBJ1-6; 10 nucleotides match TRBD1. Germline CDR1 is ENHRY and CDR2 is SYGVKD. Losses at the gene ends were 8 bases for V and 8 bases for J; bases not matched to a gene: 0. This CDR3 spans 12 amino acids.

The chain links TRBV10-2 to TRBJ2-2; the D gene is possibly TRBD2 (6 bases). Germline V gene sequence: CDR1 WSHSY, CDR2 SAAADI. The CDR3 is made up of 14 amino acids. The germline V and J ends were trimmed by 5 bases and 7 bases, with 14 bases remaining between them. This CDR3 reads CASSLGGGIGELFF. The CDR3 DNA is TGCGCCAGCAGTCTGGGAGGAGGAATCGGGGAGCTGTTTTTT.

This clonotype appeared many times. The chain combines TRBV24-1 with TRBJ1-5; no firm D call. The germline V and J ends were trimmed by 11 bases and 0 bases, with 16 bases remaining between them. CDR1 is KGHDR and CDR2 is SFDVKD in the germline V gene. The CDR3 runs to 15 residues. CDR3 DNA sequence: TGTGCCAGCAGCAGGACGGGCACTAGCAATCAGCCCCAGCATTTT. This codes for CASSRTGTSNQPQHF.

V usage is TRBV7-9 and J usage is TRBJ2-6, with D possibly being TRBD1 (6 bases). The ends were cut back, 0 bases at V and 13 bases at J, with 13 bases in the middle. Germline V lookup: CDR1 SEHNR, CDR2 FQNEAQ (reference sequence). The CDR3 contains 14 residues. The CDR3 reads CASSLAGASGVLTF. The DNA of the CDR3 is TGTGCCAGCAGCTTAGCGGGGGCCTCAGGAGTCCTGACTTTC.

The rearrangement links TRBV25-1 to TRBJ2-6, with unresolved D. Germline CDR1 is MGHDK and CDR2 is SYGVNS. The CDR3 is 18 amino acids. V gave up 5 bases and J gave up 1 base, with 18 bases separating them. In DNA, the CDR3 is TGTGCCAGCAGTTTATATGGCAAAAGAGTTTCTGGGGCCAACGTCCTGACTTTC. It is translated as CASSLYGKRVSGANVLTF.

This clonotype has at least ten counts. The V gene is TRBV10-3, the J gene TRBJ2-5, with 14 bases fitting TRBD2. J lost 5 bases, V lost 5 bases, and 7 bases had no gene match. This CDR3 contains 16 residues. Germline V gene lookup returns CDR1 ENHRY and CDR2 SYGVKD. CDR3 DNA sequence: TGTGCCATCAGTACGACTAGCGGGGGGGCGGAGGAGACCCAGTACTTC. Translating gives CAISTTSGGAEETQYF.

The rearrangement uses TRBV7-9 and TRBJ2-1; no reliable D call. CDR1 is SEHNR, CDR2 FQNEAQ, per germline (reference sequence). This CDR3 comprises 15 residues. The V end lost 1 base, the J end lost 3 bases, and 10 bases lay between the germline ends. This CDR3 reads CASSLVAGIYNEQFF. As DNA, the CDR3 is TGTGCCAGCAGCTTAGTGGCAGGAATCTACAATGAGCAGTTCTTC.

With regard to this clonotype: Just one base apart from a much larger clone, this may be a read error. The CDR3 carries no conserved terminal phenylalanine or tryptophan, so it likely arises from a read error. This chain links TRBV2 with TRBJ1-5, with D unclear. The CDR3 is 13 amino acids. CDR1 is SNHLY, CDR2 FYNNEI, per germline. V was pared by 4 bases and J by 6 bases, with 10 bases between. The CDR3 DNA reads TGTGCCAGCAGTGTGGGATTCGGTCAGCCCCAGCATTCT. It yields the protein CASSVGFGQPQHS.

Only a few counts were recorded for this clonotype. V and J are TRBV6-1 and TRBJ2-5; D is unresolved. Trimming shortened V by 0 bases and J by 6 bases, and 8 bases separated the two germline ends. Germline CDR1 is MNHNS and CDR2 is SASEGT. The CDR3 is 13 amino acids. The CDR3 DNA sequence: TGTGCCAGCAGTGAAGCGATACTAAAGACCCAGTACTTC. Residues: CASSEAILKTQYF.

The chain combines TRBV19 with TRBJ1-2; D gene unclear. The germline V gene encodes CDR1 LNHDA and CDR2 SQIVND (reference sequence). The CDR3 is 13 amino acids. The V and J ends lost 4 bases and 2 bases respectively, with 8 bases between them. The CDR3 nucleotides read TGTGCCAGTAGTAAGCGCGGGAACTATGGCTACACCTTC. Protein sequence: CASSKRGNYGYTF.

This clonotype has ten or more counts. In nucleotides, the CDR3 is TGCGCCAGCAGTGAGATCCGGGACTTAACGAACACCGGGGAGCTGTTTTTT. Translating gives CASSEIRDLTNTGELFF. This chain uses TRBV10-1 with TRBJ2-2, with D possibly matching TRBD2 (6 bases). Deletions cut 2 bases from V and 0 bases from J, with 13 bases between. Germline V lookup: CDR1 WNHNN, CDR2 SYGVQD (reference sequence). This CDR3 comprises 17 residues.

This clonotype turned up a few times. The V gene is TRBV5-4, the J gene TRBJ1-6, with D perhaps matching TRBD1 (6 bases). The V gene's germline CDR1 is SGHNT and CDR2 YYREEE (reference sequence). V lost 2 bases to trimming and J lost 4 bases, with 10 bases between them. The CDR3 loop spans 15 amino acids. CDR3: CASSFTGTYNSPLHF. The CDR3 coding sequence is TGTGCCAGCAGCTTCACAGGGACGTATAATTCACCCCTCCACTTT.

The gene calls are TRBV20-1 and TRBJ2-7, with 14 bases identical to TRBD2. V was pared by 2 bases and J by 6 bases, with 12 bases of the junction left unmatched. This CDR3 has 17 residues. The germline V gene has CDR1 DFQATT and CDR2 SNEGSKA (reference sequence). CDR3 in DNA: TGCAGTGCTAGAATTACCGGGACTAGCGGGAGAGTAGGCGAGCAGTACTTC. As protein: CSARITGTSGRVGEQYF.

The V gene is TRBV11-1, the J gene TRBJ2-7; a weak D match, TRBD2 (5 bases). Trimming removed 6 bases from V and 9 bases from J, with 12 bases in between. CDR1 is SGHAT and CDR2 is FQDESV in the germline V gene (reference sequence). The CDR3 length is 11 residues. The chain's CDR3 is CASRLNRGQYF. DNA of the CDR3: TGTGCCAGCAGGCTTAACCGGGGGCAGTACTTC.

The chain employs TRBV7-6 and TRBJ2-5, with D perhaps being TRBD1 or TRBD2 (6 bases each). This CDR3 spans 15 amino acids. CDR1 is SGHVS and CDR2 is FNYEAQ in the germline V gene. Between the trimmed V and J ends, which lost 5 bases and 4 bases, there was a span of 17 bases. In nucleotides, the CDR3 is TGTGCCAGCAGCCTTAGACCGGAGGGGGGAGAGACCCAGTACTTC. Translating it yields CASSLRPEGGETQYF.